The rows below give T cell receptor beta chains drawn from one sample of a study of T cell responses to AZD1222 COVID-19 vaccine. Clones were read by immunoSEQ multiplex PCR, and TCRdb kept only the in-frame ones, dropping some. The table shows approximately 90,000 clones, with 80% to 90% occurring only once. The sequenced sample was peripheral blood, obtained on day 0 of AZD1222 vaccination. The receptors here all came from an adult in good health. CDR3s include the opening cysteine and the closing phenylalanine or tryptophan. A D gene is named only where the DNA matches it firmly. Clone size is shown for a subset of rows, as once, few, many or a class of expanded clone.

V,D,size,J,DNA,CDR3
TRBV6-5,-,few,TRBJ2-7,TGTGCCAGCAGCCGCATGGGGGGACCTATCGACGAGCAGTACTTC,CASSRMGGPIDEQYF
TRBV29-1,-,-,TRBJ1-4,TGCAGCGTTGAAGGAGGCTTATGGGAATCGAATGAAAAACTGTTTTTT,CSVEGGLWESNEKLFF
TRBV11-3,-,-,TRBJ1-5,TGTGCCAGCAGCTTAGGGAGTACCAATCAGCCCCAGCATTTT,CASSLGSTNQPQHF
TRBV7-9,-,-,TRBJ1-4,TGTGCCAGCAGCTTGGGCGGGCGGGAAGAAAAACTGTTTTTT,CASSLGGREEKLFF
TRBV28,TRBD1,-,TRBJ1-1,TGTGCCAGCAGGGAGGGACAGGGGAGGACTGAAGCTTTCTTT,CASREGQGRTEAFF
TRBV28,-,once,TRBJ1-5,TGTGCCAGCACCAATCCCGGCTATAGCAATCAGCCCCAGCATTTT,CASTNPGYSNQPQHF
TRBV7-9,-,-,TRBJ1-4,TGTGCCAGCAGCCAGACGGGGGGTCAGTTCATCAATGAAAAACTGTTTTTT,CASSQTGGQFINEKLFF
TRBV7-2,TRBD1,-,TRBJ2-1,TGTGCCAGCAGCTTGGGGACAGGAGCCTATCCTAATGAGCAGTTCTTC,CASSLGTGAYPNEQFF
TRBV5-4,TRBD1,-,TRBJ1-4,TGTGCCAGCAGCCAGACAGGGAGGCTTAATGAAAAACTGTTTTTT,CASSQTGRLNEKLFF
TRBV3-1/TRBV3-2,-,-,TRBJ2-1,TGTGCCAGCAGCCGGGGGGATGAGCAGTTCTTC,CASSRGDEQFF
TRBV27,-,-,TRBJ1-5,TGTGCCAGCAGTTCTCAGGGAGTGAGACAGCCCCAGCATTTT,CASSSQGVRQPQHF
TRBV19,TRBD1,-,TRBJ1-5,TGTGCCAGTAGTAAGGACAGGGAGTACAATCAGCCCCAGCATTTT,CASSKDREYNQPQHF
TRBV7-2,-,-,TRBJ1-2,TGTGCCAGCAGCCCGGGCCCTCCCTATGGCTACACCTTC,CASSPGPPYGYTF
TRBV9,-,-,TRBJ2-5,TGTGCCAGCAGCGTAGGAACAGGTGCCTCGGAGACCCAGTACTTC,CASSVGTGASETQYF
TRBV27,TRBD1,-,TRBJ2-7,TGTGCCAGCAGTTTACCCTCGCCGGGACAGCGTGATACCTACGAGCAGTACTTC,CASSLPSPGQRDTYEQYF
TRBV15,-,-,TRBJ1-5,TGTGCCACCAGCAGAGATCAGCAGTACAATCAGCCCCAGCATTTT,CATSRDQQYNQPQHF
TRBV5-6,-,-,TRBJ2-7,TGTGCCAGCAGCTTGAGCGAGTCAGTGTGGGAGCAGTACTTC,CASSLSESVWEQYF
TRBV5-8,-,-,TRBJ2-1,TGTGCCAGCAGCTTAAGACGAGGTACCAATGAGCAGTTCTTC,CASSLRRGTNEQFF
TRBV7-2,TRBD2,-,TRBJ2-1,TGTGCCAGCAGCCCAGCGGGAGGGCTCTACAATGAGCAGTTCTTC,CASSPAGGLYNEQFF
TRBV5-1,TRBD2,-,TRBJ2-7,TGCGCCAGCAGCTTGGCGACTAGCGGGGGCTCCTACGAGCAGTACTTC,CASSLATSGGSYEQYF
TRBV7-9,TRBD2,-,TRBJ2-3,TGTGCCAGCAGAGTGTCCGAACCCGGGGGGAAAACAGATACGCAGTATTTT,CASRVSEPGGKTDTQYF
TRBV10-3,-,-,TRBJ1-1,TGTGCCATCAGTGACACAATGGTGAACACTGAAGCTTTCTTT,CAISDTMVNTEAFF
TRBV28,TRBD1,-,TRBJ1-5,TGTGCCAGCAGTTTACAGGCAGGGGGTAGTCAGCCCCAGCATTTT,CASSLQAGGSQPQHF
TRBV18,TRBD1,once,TRBJ2-7,TGTGCCAGCTCACCACCGGGACAGGGCATCGAGCAGTACTTC,CASSPPGQGIEQYF
TRBV5-6,-,-,TRBJ1-2,TGTGCCAGCAGCTTGGCCGGGGGCATTGGCTACACCTTC,CASSLAGGIGYTF
TRBV10-3,-,-,TRBJ1-2,TGTGCCATCAGTGAAGATAATTCCCATGGCTACACCTTC,CAISEDNSHGYTF
TRBV2,-,-,TRBJ2-3,TGTGCCAGCAGTGAAGTCGGTGGGGCGAGGCAGTATTTT,CASSEVGGARQYF
TRBV14,TRBD1,-,TRBJ2-7,TGTGCCAGCAGCCCAACCGGGACAGGTCGCTACGAGCAGTACTTC,CASSPTGTGRYEQYF
TRBV9,TRBD1,-,TRBJ1-5,TGTGCCAGCAGCGTTGGGACAGGGGATCAGCCCCAGCATTTT,CASSVGTGDQPQHF
TRBV7-3,-,-,TRBJ2-3,TGTGCCAGCAGCCGTGGGGATACGCAGTATTTT,CASSRGDTQYF
TRBV2,-,-,TRBJ1-5,TGTGCCAGCACCGGGACTGCAAGCAATCAGCCCCAGCATTTT,CASTGTASNQPQHF
TRBV18,TRBD1,-,TRBJ2-3,TGTGCCAGCTCACCCAGGGGGGATACGCAGTATTTT,CASSPRGDTQYF
TRBV30,-,-,TRBJ1-4,TGTGCCTGGAGCACAGGGTGGGGGGAAAAACTGTTTTTT,CAWSTGWGEKLFF
TRBV19,TRBD2,few,TRBJ2-7,TGTGCCAGTAGTATTTCGGCGGGAGGGCCGTACGAGCAGTACTTC,CASSISAGGPYEQYF
TRBV28,-,-,TRBJ1-2,TGTGCCAGCGGAGGGCACTCGGGTAACTATGGCTACACCTTC,CASGGHSGNYGYTF
TRBV4-2,-,-,TRBJ2-7,TGTGCCAGCAGCCAAGTGAACGCGGTATACGAGCAGTACTTC,CASSQVNAVYEQYF
TRBV18,-,-,TRBJ2-7,TGTGCCAGCTCCCATGAAGGTGCCGGCAGGGTTGGCTACGAGCAGTACTTC,CASSHEGAGRVGYEQYF
TRBV19,TRBD2,-,TRBJ2-2,TGTGCCAGTAGTCGCGGGAGGGGGACCGGGGAGCTGTTTTTT,CASSRGRGTGELFF
TRBV19,-,-,TRBJ1-2,TGTGCCAGTAGAAGCGGGGCCACTAACTATGGCTACACCTTC,CASRSGATNYGYTF
TRBV29-1,-,-,TRBJ1-5,TGCAGCGTTGGGGACGGAATTCAGCCCCAGCATTTT,CSVGDGIQPQHF
TRBV20-1,-,-,TRBJ1-5,TGCAGTGCTAGTGGACACGACAATCAGCCCCAGCATTTT,CSASGHDNQPQHF
TRBV5-1,TRBD1,-,TRBJ1-5,TGCGCCAGCAGCGCGACGACAGGGGGCAATCAGCCCCAGCATTTT,CASSATTGGNQPQHF